These 3 T cell receptor beta chains were all obtained from the same sample, sequenced in a study of T cell changes during pregnancy in multiple sclerosis. Clones were sequenced by immunoSEQ multiplex PCR, and TCRdb holds only the in-frame ones, with some missing. Here the sample spans about 87,000 clones, just under 95% being singletons. The sequencing here drew on peripheral blood, taken in the third trimester of pregnancy. These receptors originate from a female donor in good health, enrolled as a control in a pregnancy study.

This chain connects TRBV23-1 to TRBJ1-5, with TRBD1 as a possible D gene (5 bases). TRBV23-1 is an ORF, and what it does is uncertain. The length of the CDR3 is 15 residues. The V end was cut by 2 bases, the J end by 10 bases, with 18 bases between. CDR3 bases: TGCGCCAGCAGTCAACAGAGGACACCCGACGTTCCCCAGCATTTT. Its protein product is CASSQQRTPDVPQHF.

This chain links TRBV5-1 with TRBJ2-5; TRBD1 aligns across 7 bases. V lost 3 bases to trimming and J lost 2 bases; unmatched junction nucleotides: 1. The CDR3 extends over 13 amino acids. The germline V gene encodes CDR1 SGHRS and CDR2 YFSETQ. CDR3 region: CASSSGQQETQYF. Written as DNA, the CDR3 is TGCGCCAGCAGCTCGGGACAGCAAGAGACCCAGTACTTC.

This clone was detected only once. The J gene is TRBJ2-7, the V gene TRBV5-4; TRBD1 is a possible D gene (5 bases). The CDR3 length is 12 residues. The germline gives CDR1 SGHNT, CDR2 YYREEE (reference sequence). V was clipped by 3 bases and J by 3 bases, with 7 bases between them. The CDR3 coding sequence is TGTGCCAGCAGCTACGGACACTACGAGCAGTACTTC. It yields the protein CASSYGHYEQYF.